This T cell receptor (beta chain) was retrieved from a study of long-term antiretroviral therapy in people with HIV. Study results and caveats: Those clones which expanded before ART made up the dominant part of the repertoire at all time points. It was observed that HIV repertoires exhibited narrower CDR3 length ranges than controls.

The V gene's germline CDR1 is MNHEY and CDR2 SVGAGI. V lost 5 bases and J 4 bases, leaving 12 bases between the germline ends. The length of the CDR3 is 15 residues. Researchers ran immunoSEQ v3.0 at survey level. Profiling relied on immunoSEQ multiplex PCR, and the TCRdb table lists in-frame clones only, not all of them. The profile covers 20,000 to 25,000 clones, with under 90% appearing a single time and less than 20% taken by the ten largest. Every one of the donors gave at least one pre-ART PBMC sample and at least two post-ART PBMC samples. Amounts of 1-10 million cryopreserved PBMC were held in the samples before DNA extraction. Comment on this clone: Its target is not known.

The receptor was derived from a man aged 35 to 55 with HIV. The input for sequencing was unsorted PBMCs, taken 0.5 years before starting antiretroviral therapy. This chain joins TRBV6-5 and TRBJ1-6; no clear D. The CDR3 DNA is TGTGCCAGCAGTCATGGACGCACTTATAATTCACCCCTCCACTTT. Translation gives CASSHGRTYNSPLHF.